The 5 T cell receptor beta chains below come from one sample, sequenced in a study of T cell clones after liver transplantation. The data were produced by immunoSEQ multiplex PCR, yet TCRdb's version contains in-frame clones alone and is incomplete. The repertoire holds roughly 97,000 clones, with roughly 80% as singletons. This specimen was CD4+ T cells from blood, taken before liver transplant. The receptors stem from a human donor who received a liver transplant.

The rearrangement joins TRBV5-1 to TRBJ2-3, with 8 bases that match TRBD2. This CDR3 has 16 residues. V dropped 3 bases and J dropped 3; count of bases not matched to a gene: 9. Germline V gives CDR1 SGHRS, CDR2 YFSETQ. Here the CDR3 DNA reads TGCGCCAGCAGCTGGGAACTAGCGGCCCCGACAGATACGCAGTATTTT. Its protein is CASSWELAAPTDTQYF.

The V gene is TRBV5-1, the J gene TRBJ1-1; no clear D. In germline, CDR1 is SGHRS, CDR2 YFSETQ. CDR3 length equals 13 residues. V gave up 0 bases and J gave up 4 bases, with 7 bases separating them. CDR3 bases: TGCGCCAGCAGCTTGGGGACGGGCACTGAAGCTTTCTTT. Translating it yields CASSLGTGTEAFF. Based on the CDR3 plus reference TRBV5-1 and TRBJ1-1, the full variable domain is KAGVTQTPRYLIKTRGQQVTLSCSPISGHRSVSWYQQTPGQGLQFLFEYFSETQRNKGNFPGRFSGRQFSNSRSEMNVSTLELGDSALYLCASSLGTGTEAFFGQGTRLTVV.

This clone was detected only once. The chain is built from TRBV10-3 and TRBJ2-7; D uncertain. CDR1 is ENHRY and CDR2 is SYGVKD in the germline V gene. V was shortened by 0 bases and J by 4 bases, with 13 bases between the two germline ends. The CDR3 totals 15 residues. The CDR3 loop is CAISESAQTSYEQYF. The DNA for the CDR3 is TGTGCCATCAGTGAGTCCGCACAAACTTCTTACGAGCAGTACTTC.

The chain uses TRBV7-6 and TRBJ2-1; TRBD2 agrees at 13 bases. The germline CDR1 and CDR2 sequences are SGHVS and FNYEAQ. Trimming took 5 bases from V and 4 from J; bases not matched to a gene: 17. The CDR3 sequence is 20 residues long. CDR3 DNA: TGTGCCAGCAGCCCCACTAGCGGGAGGGCCTATCAGACTAGTTACAATGAGCAGTTCTTC. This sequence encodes CASSPTSGRAYQTSYNEQFF. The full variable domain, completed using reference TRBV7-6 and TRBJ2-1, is GAGVSQSPRYKVTKRGQDVALRCDPISGHVSLYWYRQALGQGPEFLTYFNYEAQQDKSGLPNDRFSAERPEGSISTLTIQRTEQRDSAMYRCASSPTSGRAYQTSYNEQFFGPGTRLTVL.

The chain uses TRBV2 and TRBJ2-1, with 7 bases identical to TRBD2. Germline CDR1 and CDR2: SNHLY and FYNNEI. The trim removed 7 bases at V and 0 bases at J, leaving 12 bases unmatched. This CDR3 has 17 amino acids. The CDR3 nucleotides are TGTGCCAGCACCCCGGGGCGGGGGATGCGCTCCTACAATGAGCAGTTCTTC. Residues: CASTPGRGMRSYNEQFF.